This TCR beta chain was captured in a study of T cells after yellow fever vaccination. Whole-study context: Fractions containing few cells were prepared with SMART-Seq v4 Ultra Low Input. Study results and caveats: Most primary-vaccination clones reappeared after the booster (approximately 95% CD4, approximately 88% CD8).

Trimming cost V 5 bases and J 5 bases; bases outside gene matches: 9. Germline lookup yields CDR1 MNHNY and CDR2 SVGAGI (reference sequence). The CDR3 spans 15 residues. Universal primer sites and UMIs were introduced during 5'RACE template-switching synthesis of TCR cDNA. TCRdb independently ran MiXCR on the 5' RACE reads; one entry per CDR3 protein. The sample includes 340,000 or so distinct CDR3 sequences, roughly an eighth of them seen just once. Comments on this clonotype: The antigen remains unidentified.

The sample in question was CD4+ T cells sorted from PBMCs, obtained 15 days after the yellow fever booster vaccination. The V gene is TRBV6-6, the J gene TRBJ2-7; 10 nucleotides line up with TRBD1. This TCR came from a man aged 18 to 29 who received the YFV17D yellow fever vaccine. The CDR3 DNA sequence: TGTGCCAGCAGTGGCCCCGGGACAGGGGTCAACGAGCAGTACTTC. It is translated as CASSGPGTGVNEQYF.